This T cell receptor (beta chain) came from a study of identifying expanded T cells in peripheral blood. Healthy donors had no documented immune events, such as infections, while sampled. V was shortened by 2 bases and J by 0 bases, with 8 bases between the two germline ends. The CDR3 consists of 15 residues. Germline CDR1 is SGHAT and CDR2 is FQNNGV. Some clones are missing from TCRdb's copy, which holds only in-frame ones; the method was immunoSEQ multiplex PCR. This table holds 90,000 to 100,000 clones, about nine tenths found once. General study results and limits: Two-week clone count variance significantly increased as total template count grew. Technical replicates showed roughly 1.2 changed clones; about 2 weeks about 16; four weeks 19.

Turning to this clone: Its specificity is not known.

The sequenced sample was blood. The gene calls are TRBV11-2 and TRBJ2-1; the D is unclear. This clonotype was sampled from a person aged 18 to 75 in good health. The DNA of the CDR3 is TGTGCCAGCAGCTTATGGGTTAGCTCCTACAATGAGCAGTTCTTC. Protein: CASSLWVSSYNEQFF.